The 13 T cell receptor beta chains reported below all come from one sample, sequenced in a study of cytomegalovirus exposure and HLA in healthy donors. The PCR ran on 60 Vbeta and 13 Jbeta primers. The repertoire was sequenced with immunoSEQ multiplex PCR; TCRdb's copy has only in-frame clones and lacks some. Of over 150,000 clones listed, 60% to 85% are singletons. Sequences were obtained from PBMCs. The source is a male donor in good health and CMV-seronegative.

CDR3 region: CASSQGRGATQYF. CDR3 in DNA: TGCGCCAGCAGCCAAGGCAGGGGTGCTACGCAGTATTTT. V gene TRBV4-1 combines with J gene TRBJ2-3, with D possibly TRBD1 on 6 matching bases. Germline V gene sequence: CDR1 MGHRA, CDR2 YSYEKL. V was clipped by 1 base and J by 8 bases, with 10 bases between them. CDR3 length: 13 residues.

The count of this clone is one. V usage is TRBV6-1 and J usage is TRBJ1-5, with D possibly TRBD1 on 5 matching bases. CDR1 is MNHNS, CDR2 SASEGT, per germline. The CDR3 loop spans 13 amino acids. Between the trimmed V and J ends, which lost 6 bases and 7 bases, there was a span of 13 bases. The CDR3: CASSGGESQPQHF. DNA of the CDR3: TGTGCCAGCAGCGGGGGGGAGTCACAGCCCCAGCATTTT.

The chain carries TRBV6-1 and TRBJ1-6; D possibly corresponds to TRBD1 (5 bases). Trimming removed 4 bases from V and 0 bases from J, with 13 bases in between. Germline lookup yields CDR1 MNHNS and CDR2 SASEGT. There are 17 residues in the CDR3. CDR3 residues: CASSGQIMSSYNSPLHF. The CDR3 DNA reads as TGTGCCAGCAGTGGACAGATCATGAGCTCCTATAATTCACCCCTCCACTTT.

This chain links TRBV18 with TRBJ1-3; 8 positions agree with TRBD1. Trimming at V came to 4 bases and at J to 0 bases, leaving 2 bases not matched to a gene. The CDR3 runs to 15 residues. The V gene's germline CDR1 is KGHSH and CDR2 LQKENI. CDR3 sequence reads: CASSRDRNSGNTIYF. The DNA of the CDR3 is TGTGCCAGCTCACGGGACAGGAACTCTGGAAACACCATATATTTT.

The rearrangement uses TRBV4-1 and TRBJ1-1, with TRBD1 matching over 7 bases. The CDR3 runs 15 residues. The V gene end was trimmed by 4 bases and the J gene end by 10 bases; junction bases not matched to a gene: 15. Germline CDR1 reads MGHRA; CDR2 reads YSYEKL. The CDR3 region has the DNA TGCGCCAGCAGCCCCCGGGCAGGGGGGTTAAGGAGAGCTTTCTTT. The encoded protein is CASSPRAGGLRRAFF.

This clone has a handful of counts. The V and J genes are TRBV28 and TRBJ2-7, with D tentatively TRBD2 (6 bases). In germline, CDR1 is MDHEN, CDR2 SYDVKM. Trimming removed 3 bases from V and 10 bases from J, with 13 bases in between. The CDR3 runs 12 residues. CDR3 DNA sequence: TGTGCCAGCAGTTTCGGATCTAGCGTTCAGTACTTC. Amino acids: CASSFGSSVQYF.

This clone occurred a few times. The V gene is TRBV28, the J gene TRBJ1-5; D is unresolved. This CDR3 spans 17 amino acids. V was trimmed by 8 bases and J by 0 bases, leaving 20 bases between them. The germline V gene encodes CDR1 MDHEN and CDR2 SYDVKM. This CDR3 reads CASAPNFRGVSNQPQHF. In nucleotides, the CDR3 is TGTGCCAGCGCACCAAACTTCCGTGGAGTTAGCAATCAGCCCCAGCATTTT.

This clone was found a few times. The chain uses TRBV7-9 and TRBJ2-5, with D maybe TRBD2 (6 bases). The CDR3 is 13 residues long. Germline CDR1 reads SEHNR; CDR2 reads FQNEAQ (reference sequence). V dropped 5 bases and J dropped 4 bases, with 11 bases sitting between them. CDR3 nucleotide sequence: TGTGCCAGCAGCCGCTTCGGGGGAGAGACCCAGTACTTC. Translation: CASSRFGGETQYF.

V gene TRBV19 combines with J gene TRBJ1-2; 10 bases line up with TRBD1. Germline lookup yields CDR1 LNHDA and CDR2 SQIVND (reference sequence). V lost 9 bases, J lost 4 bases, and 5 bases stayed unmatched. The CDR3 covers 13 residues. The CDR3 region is CASYRDRGYGYTF. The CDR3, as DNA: TGTGCCAGCTACCGGGACAGGGGCTATGGCTACACCTTC.

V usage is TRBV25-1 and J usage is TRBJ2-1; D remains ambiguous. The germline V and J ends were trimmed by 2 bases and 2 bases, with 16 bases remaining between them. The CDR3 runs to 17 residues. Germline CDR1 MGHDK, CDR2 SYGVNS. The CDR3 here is CASSERSGRSTYNEQFF. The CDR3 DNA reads TGTGCCAGCAGTGAAAGGTCAGGCAGAAGCACCTACAATGAGCAGTTCTTC.

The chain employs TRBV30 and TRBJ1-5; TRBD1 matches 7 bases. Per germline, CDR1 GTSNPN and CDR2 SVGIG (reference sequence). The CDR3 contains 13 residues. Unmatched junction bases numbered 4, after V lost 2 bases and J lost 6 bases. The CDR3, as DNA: TGTGCCTGGAGTCGACAGGGTGGTCAGCCCCAGCATTTT. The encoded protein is CAWSRQGGQPQHF.

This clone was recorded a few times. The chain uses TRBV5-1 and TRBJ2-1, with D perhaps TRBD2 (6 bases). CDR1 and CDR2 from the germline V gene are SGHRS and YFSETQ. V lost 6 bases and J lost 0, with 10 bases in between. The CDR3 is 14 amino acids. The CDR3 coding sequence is TGCGCCAGCACCCGGGGGACCTCCTACAATGAGCAGTTCTTC. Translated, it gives CASTRGTSYNEQFF.

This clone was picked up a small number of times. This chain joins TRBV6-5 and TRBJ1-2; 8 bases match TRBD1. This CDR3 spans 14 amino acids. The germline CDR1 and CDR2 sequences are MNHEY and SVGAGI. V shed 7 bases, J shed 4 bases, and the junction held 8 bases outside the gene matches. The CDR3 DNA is TGTGCCAGCACCATCAGACAGGGGAGCTATGGCTACACCTTC. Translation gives CASTIRQGSYGYTF.